Listed here are 19 T cell receptor beta chains from one sample, sequenced in a study of spatial heterogeneity in lung cancer. The time point: blood at routine non-recurrence follow-up after resection. TCRdb analysed the 5' RACE reads with MiXCR anew, one entry per CDR3 protein. The data hold some 36,000 distinct CDR3 sequences, with roughly 7.8% observed a single time. The material was PBMCs, obtained at follow-up. The source of these receptors is a male donor with early-stage non-small cell lung cancer.

In this sample, this clonotype turned up many times. The chain recombines TRBV4-2 with TRBJ2-7; the match to TRBD2 covers 10 bases. From germline, CDR1 is LGHNA and CDR2 YNFKEQ. The CDR3 has 16 amino acids. Unmatched junction bases numbered 5, after V lost 0 bases and J lost 3 bases. CDR3 region: CASSQEGLAGDYEQYF. The DNA of the CDR3 is TGTGCCAGCAGCCAAGAGGGGCTAGCGGGGGACTACGAGCAGTACTTC.

This clonotype was detected ten times or more. The genes are TRBV13 and TRBJ2-1; 12 bases map to TRBD2. Trimming took 7 bases from V and 9 from J; bases not matched to a gene: 7. CDR1 is PRHDT, CDR2 FYEKMQ, per germline (reference sequence). The CDR3 loop spans 14 amino acids. The CDR3 DNA reads as TGTGCCAGCACTCTAGCGGGGGGGCTTGGTGAGCAGTTCTTC. Encoded protein: CASTLAGGLGEQFF.

Only a few counts were recorded for this clonotype. The V gene is TRBV4-1, the J gene TRBJ2-5, with TRBD2 matching over 12 bases. V shed 0 bases and J 7 bases; nucleotides not matched to a gene: 9. This CDR3 comprises 17 residues. CDR1 and CDR2 (germline): MGHRA, YSYEKL. The CDR3 here is CASSQDDRLAGARTQYF. CDR3 bases: TGCGCCAGCAGCCAAGATGACCGACTAGCGGGGGCGAGGACCCAGTACTTC.

This clonotype occurred many times. The rearrangement uses TRBV11-2 and TRBJ2-1; D is uncertain. Germline V gene lookup returns CDR1 SGHAT and CDR2 FQNNGV. V was shortened by 0 bases and J by 0 bases, with 6 bases between the two germline ends. The CDR3 totals 15 residues. DNA of the CDR3: TGTGCCAGCAGCTTAGAATTTAGCTCCTACAATGAGCAGTTCTTC. It is translated as CASSLEFSSYNEQFF.

The table lists this clonotype with many counts. CDR3 loop: CASSYSGGLIQETQYF. The DNA of the CDR3 is TGTGCCAGCAGCTATAGCGGGGGGCTTATTCAAGAGACCCAGTACTTC. V and J are TRBV7-2 and TRBJ2-5, with 10 bases that match TRBD2. The CDR3 runs to 16 residues. Germline loops: CDR1 SGHTA, CDR2 FQGNSA. The ends lost 4 bases at V and 2 bases at J; junction bases unmatched: 7. The complete variable domain, with remaining parts taken from reference TRBV7-2 and TRBJ2-5, reads GAGVSQSPSNKVTEKGKDVELRCDPISGHTALYWYRQSLGQGLEFLIYFQGNSAPDKSGLPSDRFSAERTGGSVSTLTIQRTQQEDSAVYLCASSYSGGLIQETQYFGPGTRLLVL.

This clonotype was recorded a few times. This chain connects TRBV5-1 to TRBJ2-3; D may be TRBD1 (6 bases). Trimming left V 4 bases short and J 0 bases short, with 12 bases between. This CDR3 is built from 15 residues. From germline, CDR1 is SGHRS and CDR2 YFSETQ. The CDR3 nucleotides read TGCGCCAGCAGCAGGGTAGGACAGAGCACAGATACGCAGTATTTT. It specifies CASSRVGQSTDTQYF.

The table lists this clonotype with many counts. The rearrangement joins TRBV5-1 to TRBJ1-1; no clear D. Trimming removed 2 bases at V and 2 bases at J, with 10 bases between. The CDR3 runs to 14 residues. Germline CDR1 is SGHRS and CDR2 is YFSETQ. The CDR3 is CASSLSTDNTEAFF. The CDR3 DNA follows: TGCGCCAGCAGCTTATCGACGGATAACACTGAAGCTTTCTTT.

This clonotype was observed at least ten times. V is TRBV9 and J is TRBJ2-2; TRBD2 might be the D (6 bases). Germline CDR1 is SGDLS and CDR2 is YYNGEE. The CDR3 totals 17 residues. V gave up 1 base and J gave up 1 base, with 14 bases separating them. The CDR3 sequence is CASSVLAEIRNTGELFF. The DNA for the CDR3 is TGTGCCAGCAGCGTATTAGCGGAGATAAGGAACACCGGGGAGCTGTTTTTT.

This clonotype was counted at least ten times. This chain uses TRBV5-5 with TRBJ2-7, with D uncertain. Per germline, CDR1 SGHKS and CDR2 YYEKEE (reference sequence). Trimming left V 0 bases short and J 1 base short, with 11 bases between. CDR3 size: 15 residues. CDR3 protein: CASSLGAGYSYEQYF. The CDR3 DNA follows: TGTGCCAGCAGCTTGGGAGCTGGGTATTCCTACGAGCAGTACTTC.

This clonotype was found many times. The CDR3: CASSLAVSTEAFF. CDR3 DNA: TGCGCCAGCAGCTTAGCAGTTTCCACTGAAGCTTTCTTT. The chain carries TRBV5-1 and TRBJ1-1, with D hard to call. The V and J ends lost 2 bases and 4 bases respectively, with 9 bases between them. There are 13 residues in the CDR3. Germline V gene lookup returns CDR1 SGHRS and CDR2 YFSETQ.

This clonotype was counted many times. The rearrangement joins TRBV7-3 to TRBJ1-1, with 9 nucleotides matching TRBD1. V lost 5 bases, J lost 5 bases, and 6 bases stayed unmatched. Germline V gives CDR1 SGHTA, CDR2 FQGTGA. The length of the CDR3 is 14 residues. The CDR3 loop is CASSQQGARTEAFF. The DNA for the CDR3 is TGTGCCAGCAGCCAACAGGGGGCGAGAACTGAAGCTTTCTTT.

This clonotype was detected many times. This sequence joins TRBV4-1 and TRBJ2-1; TRBD1 aligns across 9 bases. V lost 4 bases and J lost 7; bases outside the gene matches: 8. This CDR3 region has 15 residues. Germline CDR1 is MGHRA and CDR2 is YSYEKL. The CDR3 sequence: CASSLGTGLENEQFF. CDR3 DNA sequence: TGCGCCAGCAGCCTAGGGACAGGGTTGGAAAATGAGCAGTTCTTC.

Ten or more counts support this clonotype. The chain uses TRBV24-1 and TRBJ2-2, with 8 nucleotides matching TRBD1. CDR3 length equals 14 residues. The J segment lost 3 bases and the V segment lost 5 bases, leaving 1 base of the junction unmatched. In germline, CDR1 is KGHDR, CDR2 SFDVKD. CDR3 amino acids: CATSGTGYTGELFF. For the CDR3, the DNA is TGTGCCACCAGTGGGACAGGGTACACCGGGGAGCTGTTTTTT.

This clonotype has ten or more counts. The chain links TRBV18 to TRBJ1-2; D is undetermined. Germline loops: CDR1 KGHSH, CDR2 LQKENI. The CDR3 extends over 14 amino acids. The V end lost 3 bases, the J end lost 6 bases, and 14 bases lay between the germline ends. The CDR3 DNA follows: TGTGCCAGCTCACCGGTTAGGGATGGAGATGGCTACACCTTC. Its translation: CASSPVRDGDGYTF.

This clonotype has ten or more counts. The rearrangement links TRBV18 to TRBJ2-5; the match to TRBD2 covers 8 bases. V shed 1 base and J 5 bases; nucleotides not matched to a gene: 12. The V gene's germline CDR1 is KGHSH and CDR2 LQKENI. The CDR3 runs 17 residues. DNA for the CDR3: TGTGCCAGCTCACCACTTGCGGGGGGCCCAGGGAAGGAGACCCAGTACTTC. Its protein product is CASSPLAGGPGKETQYF.

This clonotype has at least ten counts. As DNA, the CDR3 is TGTGCCAGCGTTCCGGGGGCCACAGATACGCAGTATTTT. It translates to CASVPGATDTQYF. The J gene is TRBJ2-3, the V gene TRBV12-3 or TRBV12-4; D is possibly TRBD1 or TRBD2 (6 bases each). There are 13 residues in the CDR3. Trimming shortened V by 8 bases and J by 2 bases, and 11 bases separated the two germline ends.

This clonotype was observed a handful of times. Sequence at one end of the junction differs from germline and may be a read error. CDR3 nucleotide sequence: TGCAGCGTCCACGTGAATCGGGGGGTGAAGACTGAAGCTTTCTTT. It codes for CSVHVNRGVKTEAFF. J is TRBJ1-1 and V is TRBV29-1; the D gene is possibly TRBD1 (5 bases). Germline assignment: CDR1 SQVTM and CDR2 ANQGSEA. The CDR3 is 15 amino acids. Based on the CDR3 plus reference TRBV29-1 and TRBJ1-1, the full variable domain is SAVISQKPSRDICQRGTSLTIQCQVDSQVTMMFWYRQQPGQSLTLIATANQGSEATYESGFVIDKFPISRPNLTFSTLTVSNMSPEDSSIYLCSVHVNRGVKTEAFFGQGTRLTVV.

This clonotype was seen ten or more times. This chain connects TRBV30 to TRBJ2-2, with 10 bases aligning to TRBD1. The germline V gene encodes CDR1 GTSNPN and CDR2 SVGIG (reference sequence). The CDR3 spans 15 residues. Trimming at V came to 5 bases and at J to 4 bases, leaving 7 bases not matched to a gene. The CDR3 loop is CAWDRGRLSTGELFF. The CDR3 DNA sequence: TGTGCCTGGGACAGGGGGCGGTTGAGCACCGGGGAGCTGTTTTTT.

Ten or more counts support this clonotype. V is TRBV7-2 and J is TRBJ2-7; 9 bases match TRBD2. This CDR3 is built from 16 residues. The V gene's germline CDR1 is SGHTA and CDR2 FQGNSA. Unmatched junction bases numbered 11, after V lost 3 bases and J lost 5 bases. The CDR3 sequence: CASSLRLAVAAHEQYF. Written as DNA, the CDR3 is TGTGCCAGCAGCTTGCGACTAGCGGTGGCGGCCCACGAGCAGTACTTC.